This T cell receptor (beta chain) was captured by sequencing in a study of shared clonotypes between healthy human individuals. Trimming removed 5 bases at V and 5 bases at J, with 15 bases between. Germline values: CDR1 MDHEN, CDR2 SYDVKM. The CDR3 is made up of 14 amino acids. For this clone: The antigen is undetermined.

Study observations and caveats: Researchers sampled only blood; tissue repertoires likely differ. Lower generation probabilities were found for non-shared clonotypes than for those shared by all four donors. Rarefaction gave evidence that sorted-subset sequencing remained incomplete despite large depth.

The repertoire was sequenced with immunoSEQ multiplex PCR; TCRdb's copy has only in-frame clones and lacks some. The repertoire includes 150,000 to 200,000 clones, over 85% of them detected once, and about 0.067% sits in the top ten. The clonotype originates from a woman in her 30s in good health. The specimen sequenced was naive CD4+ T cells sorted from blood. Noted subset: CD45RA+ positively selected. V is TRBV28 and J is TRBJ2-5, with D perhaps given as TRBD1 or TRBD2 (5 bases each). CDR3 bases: TGTGCCAGCAGTACCGGGACGCTAGTGGAGACCCAGTACTTC. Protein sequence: CASSTGTLVETQYF.